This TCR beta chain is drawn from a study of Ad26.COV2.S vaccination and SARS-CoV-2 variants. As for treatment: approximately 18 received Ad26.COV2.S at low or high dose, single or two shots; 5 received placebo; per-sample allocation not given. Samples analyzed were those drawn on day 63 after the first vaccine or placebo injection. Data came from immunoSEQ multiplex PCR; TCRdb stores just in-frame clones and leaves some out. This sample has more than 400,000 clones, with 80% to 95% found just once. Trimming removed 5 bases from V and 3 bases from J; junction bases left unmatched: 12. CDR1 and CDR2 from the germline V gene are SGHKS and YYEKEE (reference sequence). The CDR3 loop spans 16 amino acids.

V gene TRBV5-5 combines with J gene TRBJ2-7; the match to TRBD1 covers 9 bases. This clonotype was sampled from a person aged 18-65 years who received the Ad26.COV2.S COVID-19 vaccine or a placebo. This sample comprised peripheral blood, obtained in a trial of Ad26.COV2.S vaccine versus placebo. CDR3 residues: CASSNGDRAIHYEQYF. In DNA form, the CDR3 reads TGTGCCAGCAGTAATGGGGACAGGGCCATTCACTACGAGCAGTACTTC.